Presented here are 10 T cell receptor beta chains from one specimen sequenced in a study of human T cells and chemical hapten exposure. Regarding time point: patch test 3, about 24 weeks after DPC sensitization. Treatment: therapeutic diphenylcyclopropenone sensitization with weekly scalp DPC. TCRdb used MiXCR to reprocess the RACE reads, holding one entry per CDR3 protein. The data hold approximately 160,000 distinct CDR3 sequences, with about a quarter observed a single time. Sample: whole blood, taken in connection with sensitization to the hapten diphenylcyclopropenone (DPC). The source is a woman younger than 30 with alopecia areata. Some clones in this sample may be carry-over from other donors' samples.

This clonotype was counted only a few times. This chain joins TRBV12-3 or TRBV12-4 and TRBJ2-7; D ambiguous. The CDR3 has 14 amino acids. V lost 5 bases to trimming and J lost 0 bases, with 11 bases between them. The CDR3 region has the DNA TGTGCCAGCAGTAGAACGAGGAGCTCCTACGAGCAGTACTTC. It translates to CASSRTRSSYEQYF.

The chain has TRBV7-2 and TRBJ1-3; D remains unclear. Germline V gives CDR1 SGHTA, CDR2 FQGNSA. CDR3 length equals 13 residues. V was shortened by 5 bases and J by 3 bases, with 8 bases between the two germline ends. CDR3 bases: TGTGCCAGCAGCCCCGTAGGTGGAAACACCATATATTTT. It is translated as CASSPVGGNTIYF.

The chain uses TRBV29-1 and TRBJ2-1; 11 nucleotides agree with TRBD1. The CDR3 loop spans 14 amino acids. Germline V lookup: CDR1 SQVTM, CDR2 ANQGSEA. CDR3 in DNA: TGCAGTTCCCAGCCGGGACAGGGGGACAATGAGCAGTTCTTC. Amino acids: CSSQPGQGDNEQFF.

This clonotype has only a few counts. V usage is TRBV7-6 and J usage is TRBJ2-2, with 7 positions matching TRBD1. V dropped 5 bases and J dropped 0; count of bases not matched to a gene: 3. This CDR3 has 15 amino acids. Looked up from germline, CDR1 is SGHVS and CDR2 is FNYEAQ. DNA of the CDR3: TGTGCCAGCAGCCTGACAGGGTCGAACACCGGGGAGCTGTTTTTT. This encodes CASSLTGSNTGELFF.

As for this clonotype: A much larger clone differs by one base, so this may be a read error. The chain combines TRBV7-6 with TRBJ2-2; D assignment may be TRBD1 or TRBD2 (5 bases each). Germline V CDR1 and CDR2: SGHVS, FNYEAQ. This CDR3 is built from 14 residues. For the CDR3, the DNA is TGTGCCAGCAGCTTAGGGACATCAACCGGGGAGCTGGTTTTT. This encodes CASSLGTSTGELVF. The full variable domain, with the rest looked up from reference TRBV7-6 and TRBJ2-2, is GAGVSQSPRYKVTKRGQDVALRCDPISGHVSLYWYRQALGQGPEFLTYFNYEAQQDKSGLPNDRFSAERPEGSISTLTIQRTEQRDSAMYRCASSLGTSTGELVFGEGSRLTVL.

The V gene is TRBV7-2, the J gene TRBJ2-5; 7 nucleotides match TRBD1. This CDR3 has 15 amino acids. J gave up 5 bases and V 5 bases, and 11 bases lay outside the gene matches. Germline V gene lookup returns CDR1 SGHTA and CDR2 FQGNSA. The DNA for the CDR3 is TGTGCCAGCAGCCCCGGACAGGCCCTCATTGAGACCCAGTACTTC. Protein sequence: CASSPGQALIETQYF.

The V and J genes are TRBV27 and TRBJ2-1; 9 nucleotides agree with TRBD2. V lost 3 bases to trimming and J lost 7 bases; unmatched junction nucleotides: 7. The CDR3 has 15 amino acids. Germline CDR1 is MNHEY and CDR2 is SMNVEV (reference sequence). The CDR3 DNA follows: TGTGCCAGCAGTTTTAAGCGGGGGGACGTAAATGAGCAGTTCTTC. Translated, it gives CASSFKRGDVNEQFF.

This clonotype has just a few counts. V usage is TRBV15 and J usage is TRBJ2-7; no clear D gene. The CDR3 loop spans 14 amino acids. The V end lost 0 bases, the J end lost 5 bases, and 11 bases lay between the germline ends. The germline gives CDR1 LNHNV, CDR2 YYDKDF (reference sequence). CDR3 residues: CATSRDHSGDEQYF. In DNA form, the CDR3 reads TGTGCCACCAGCAGAGATCACTCGGGCGACGAGCAGTACTTC.

This clonotype has more than one count but fewer than ten. The chain has TRBV6-2 or TRBV6-3 and TRBJ2-5, with unresolved D. Per the germline V gene, CDR1 is MNHEY and CDR2 is SVGEGT. The CDR3 consists of 11 residues. V gave up 0 bases and J gave up 5 bases, with 1 base separating them. The CDR3 sequence is CASSYSETQYF. The DNA of the CDR3 is TGTGCCAGCAGTTACTCGGAGACCCAGTACTTC.

This clonotype has a handful of counts. This chain joins TRBV29-1 and TRBJ2-1; D uncertain. The germline V gene encodes CDR1 SQVTM and CDR2 ANQGSEA. This CDR3 has 14 residues. The V end was cut by 7 bases, the J end by 0 bases, with 13 bases between. CDR3 sequence reads: CSANPLSSYNEQFF. In DNA, the CDR3 is TGCAGCGCTAACCCCTTGAGCTCCTACAATGAGCAGTTCTTC.